The entry that follows covers one T cell receptor beta chain sequence. How the authors handled the data: Reference gene primer amplification in the assay estimated nucleated cell counts. Sequencing used immunoSEQ multiplex PCR; TCRdb keeps in-frame clones, though not all of them. That table furnishes V, J and clone size, whereas the DNA furnished D and trimming. The sample yields about 100,000 clones, 91% seen once. The CDR3 sequence is 13 residues long. Germline lookup yields CDR1 LNHNV and CDR2 YYDKDF (reference sequence). The trim removed 1 base at V and 8 bases at J, leaving 3 bases unmatched. These data belong to a study of blood T cell repertoires in COVID-19.

This receptor was identified in a man aged 45-60 years with active COVID-19. V is TRBV15 and J is TRBJ1-1; 8 nucleotides line up with TRBD1. Sequenced material: peripheral blood. Here the CDR3 reads CATSRVQGAEAFF. Here the CDR3 DNA reads TGTGCCACCAGCAGAGTTCAGGGGGCGGAAGCTTTCTTT.